This TCR beta chain was sequenced for a study of blood T cells in healthy people across ages. Broader study findings: More naive CD4+ cells and higher diversity marked long-lived donors relative to aged donors.

Germline CDR1 is SEHNR and CDR2 is FQNEAQ (reference sequence). This CDR3 spans 16 amino acids. V lost 8 bases and J lost 0, with 17 bases in between. To note about this clonotype: Its specificity is unknown.

Using a J-beta primer mix together with a sample-barcoded 5' primer, a second PCR was run for roughly 6 to 11 cycles. Template switching added a 12-random-nucleotide identifier to every cDNA molecule. Each CDR3 protein gets one entry after TCRdb re-called the 5' RACE reads with MiXCR. The sample has approximately 1.5 million distinct CDR3 sequences, around 40% seen once. The clonotype comes from a woman between 18 and 30 years old in good health. The source material was blood. The chain has TRBV7-9 and TRBJ2-4; D unclear. In nucleotides, the CDR3 is TGTGCCAGCGGCCTGTCAGAGGTACTAGCCAAAAACATTCAGTACTTC. Amino acids: CASGLSEVLAKNIQYF.